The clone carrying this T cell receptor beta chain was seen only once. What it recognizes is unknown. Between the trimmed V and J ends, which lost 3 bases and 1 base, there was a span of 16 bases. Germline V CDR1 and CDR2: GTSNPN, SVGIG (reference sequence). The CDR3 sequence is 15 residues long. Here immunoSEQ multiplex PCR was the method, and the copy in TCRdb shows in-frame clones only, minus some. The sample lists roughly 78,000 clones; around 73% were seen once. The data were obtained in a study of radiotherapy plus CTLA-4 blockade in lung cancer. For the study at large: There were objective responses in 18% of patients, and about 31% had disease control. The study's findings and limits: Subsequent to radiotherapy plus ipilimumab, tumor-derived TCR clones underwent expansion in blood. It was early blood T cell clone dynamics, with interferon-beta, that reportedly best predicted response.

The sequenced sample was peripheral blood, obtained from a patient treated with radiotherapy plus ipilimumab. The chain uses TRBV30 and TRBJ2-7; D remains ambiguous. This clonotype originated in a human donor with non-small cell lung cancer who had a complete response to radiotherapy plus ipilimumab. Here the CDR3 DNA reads TGTGCCTGGAGCCCCCGGTCCCTGAGATCCTACGAGCAGTACTTC. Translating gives CAWSPRSLRSYEQYF.